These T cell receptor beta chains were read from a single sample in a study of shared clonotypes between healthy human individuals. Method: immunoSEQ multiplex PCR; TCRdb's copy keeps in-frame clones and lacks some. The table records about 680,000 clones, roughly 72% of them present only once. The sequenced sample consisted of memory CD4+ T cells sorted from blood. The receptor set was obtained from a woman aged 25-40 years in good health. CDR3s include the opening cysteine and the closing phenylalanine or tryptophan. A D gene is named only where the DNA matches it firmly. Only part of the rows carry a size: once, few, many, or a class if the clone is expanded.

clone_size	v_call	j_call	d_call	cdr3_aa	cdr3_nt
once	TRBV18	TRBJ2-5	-	CASSLRTGFMEETQYF	TGTGCCAGCTCACTCCGGACTGGGTTTATGGAAGAGACCCAGTACTTC
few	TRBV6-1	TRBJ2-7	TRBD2	CASSERTSGSYEQYF	TGTGCCAGCAGTGAAAGGACTAGCGGGAGCTACGAGCAGTACTTC
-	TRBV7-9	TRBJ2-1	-	CASSLAGGFYNEQFF	TGTGCCAGCAGCTTAGCGGGGGGCTTCTACAATGAGCAGTTCTTC
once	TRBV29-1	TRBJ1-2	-	CSVVTQVNGYTF	TGCAGCGTTGTCACCCAAGTGAATGGCTACACCTTC
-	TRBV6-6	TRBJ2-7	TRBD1	CASSYRTGSSSYEQYF	TGTGCCAGCAGTTACCGGACAGGCTCTAGCTCCTACGAGCAGTACTTC
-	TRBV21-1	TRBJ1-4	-	CASSKEGTENEKLFF	TGTGCCAGCAGCAAGGAGGGGACAGAGAATGAAAAACTGTTTTTT
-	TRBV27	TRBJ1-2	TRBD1	CASSLRGQAPYGYTF	TGTGCCAGCAGTTTACGGGGACAGGCGCCCTATGGCTACACCTTC
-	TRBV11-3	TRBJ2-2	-	CASSLVQSGELFF	TGTGCCAGCAGCTTAGTCCAGTCCGGGGAGCTGTTTTTT
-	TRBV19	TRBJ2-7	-	CASSIEEGAYEQYF	TGTGCCAGTAGTATAGAGGAGGGAGCCTACGAGCAGTACTTC
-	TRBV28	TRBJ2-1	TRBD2	CASMCREGSCYNEQFF	TGTGCCAGCATGTGCCGGGAGGGTTCTTGTTACAATGAGCAGTTCTTC
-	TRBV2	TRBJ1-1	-	CASTAAANTEAFF	TGTGCCAGCACGGCGGCAGCGAACACTGAAGCTTTCTTT
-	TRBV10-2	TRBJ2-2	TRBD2	CASRTSGSKGGELFF	TGCGCCAGCAGGACTAGCGGGAGTAAGGGCGGGGAGCTGTTTTTT
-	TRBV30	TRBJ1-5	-	CAWSVQPNQPQHF	TGTGCCTGGAGTGTACAGCCTAATCAGCCCCAGCATTTT
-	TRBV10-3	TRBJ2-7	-	CAISELRGTSYEQYF	TGTGCCATCAGTGAGCTAAGGGGCACCTCCTACGAGCAGTACTTC
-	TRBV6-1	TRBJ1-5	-	CASSDPGSSNQPQHF	TGTGCCAGCAGTGACCCAGGGAGTAGCAATCAGCCCCAGCATTTT
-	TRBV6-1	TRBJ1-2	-	CASSESRGGGYTF	TGTGCCAGCAGTGAATCTAGAGGGGGTGGCTACACCTTC
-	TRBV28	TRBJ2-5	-	CASTGAQETQYF	TGTGCCAGCACGGGGGCCCAAGAGACCCAGTACTTC
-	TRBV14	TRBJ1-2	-	CASSQVGVYGYTF	TGTGCCAGCAGCCAAGTAGGGGTCTATGGCTACACCTTC
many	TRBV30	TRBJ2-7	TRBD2	CACTPKRGGNYEQYF	TGTGCCTGCACCCCTAAACGCGGGGGGAACTACGAGCAGTACTTC
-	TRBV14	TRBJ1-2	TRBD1	CASSPYRGSRSGYGYTF	TGTGCCAGCAGCCCCTACAGGGGAAGCCGCTCAGGGTATGGCTACACCTTC
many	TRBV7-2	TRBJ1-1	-	CASSLVLQGEAFF	TGTGCCAGCAGCTTAGTTCTACAGGGTGAAGCTTTCTTT
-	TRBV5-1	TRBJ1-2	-	CASSLYFGALGYGYTF	TGCGCCAGCAGCTTGTATTTTGGGGCGTTGGGCTATGGCTACACCTTC
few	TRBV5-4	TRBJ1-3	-	CASSPGWGSGNTIYF	TGTGCCAGCAGCCCCGGTTGGGGATCTGGAAACACCATATATTTT
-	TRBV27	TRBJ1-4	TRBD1	CASSRGQGSEKLFF	TGTGCCAGCAGCAGGGGACAGGGAAGTGAAAAACTGTTTTTT